The rows below give T cell receptor beta chains drawn from one sample of a study of T cell changes during pregnancy in multiple sclerosis. The table came from immunoSEQ multiplex PCR; TCRdb's copy has only in-frame clones and leaves some out. Among approximately 46,000 clones listed, less than 95% were seen once. The source material was CD8+ T cells from peripheral blood mononuclear cells, sampled in the second trimester of pregnancy. The receptors shown here come from a female donor with multiple sclerosis, enrolled in a pregnancy study. CDR3s include the opening cysteine and the closing phenylalanine or tryptophan. The D gene is left open where the match is weak. Clone sizes are given selectively: once, few, many, or a class where the clone is expanded.

V	J	size	D	DNA	CDR3
TRBV6-5	TRBJ2-5	-	-	TGTGCCAGCAGTTACGGCCAGTGGGAGACCCAGTACTTC	CASSYGQWETQYF
TRBV2	TRBJ2-7	-	TRBD2	TGTGCCAGCAGGAGCGGGGAGTCCTACGAGCAGTACTTC	CASRSGESYEQYF
TRBV7-2	TRBJ2-3	-	TRBD2	TGTGCCAGCAGCTTATTGGATAGCGGGGGGGATTCTAGCACAGATACGCAGTATTTT	CASSLLDSGGDSSTDTQYF
TRBV27	TRBJ2-1	-	-	TGTGCCAGCAGTTTATCCTCTTACAATGAGCAGTTCTTC	CASSLSSYNEQFF
TRBV9	TRBJ2-7	-	TRBD1	TGTGCCAGCAGCCACGGCGGGACAGGAGCCTACGAGCAGTACTTC	CASSHGGTGAYEQYF
TRBV27	TRBJ2-7	-	TRBD2	TGTGCCAGCAGTTCGGGAGGGGAAACCTACGAGCAGTACTTC	CASSSGGETYEQYF
TRBV6-1	TRBJ2-7	-	-	TGTGCCAGCAGCGCACAGGGCGCTTCGTCCTACGAGCAGTACTTC	CASSAQGASSYEQYF
TRBV15	TRBJ2-2	-	TRBD1	TGTGCCACCAGCCCCGGATCCGGGACAGACACCGGGGAGCTGTTTTTT	CATSPGSGTDTGELFF
TRBV4-3	TRBJ2-7	-	-	TGCGCCAGCAGCCAAGATGTCCCGGGGGACGAGCAGTACTTC	CASSQDVPGDEQYF
TRBV4-2	TRBJ2-7	-	TRBD2	TGTGCCAGCAGCCAAGAAAGCGGGATCTCCTACGAGCAGTACTTC	CASSQESGISYEQYF
TRBV6-5	TRBJ2-3	-	TRBD2	TGTGCCAGCCAAGCGGGGGCCCGCACAGATACGCAGTATTTT	CASQAGARTDTQYF
TRBV27	TRBJ1-3	-	-	TGTGCCAGCAGTTTAGAGGGAGGGTATGGAAACACCATATATTTT	CASSLEGGYGNTIYF
TRBV2	TRBJ2-5	-	-	TGTGCCAGCAGTGAATTAGAGACAGTTAAGTTTTACCAGTACTTC	CASSELETVKFYQYF
TRBV7-7	TRBJ2-7	-	TRBD2	TGTGCCAGCAGCCCCTTTCGGGGGGTCTCCTACGAGCAGTACTTC	CASSPFRGVSYEQYF
TRBV5-6	TRBJ2-1	-	TRBD2	TGTGCCAGCAGCTTGGAGGGACTAGCGGGGGGTACCCCCTACAATGAGCAGTTCTTC	CASSLEGLAGGTPYNEQFF
TRBV7-9	TRBJ2-7	-	TRBD2	TGTGCCAGCAGCTCCCCGGGAGGGGGTGGCTACGAGCAGTACTTC	CASSSPGGGGYEQYF
TRBV27	TRBJ1-3	-	TRBD1	TGTGCCAGCAGTGCCCGACAGGGGGCTCACACCATATATTTT	CASSARQGAHTIYF
TRBV7-9	TRBJ1-1	once	-	TGTGCCAGCAGCTTAGGGGGTGGGAGCACTGAAGCTTTCTTT	CASSLGGGSTEAFF
TRBV4-2	TRBJ1-5	-	-	TGTGCCAGCAGCCAAGTAAGGGGCTGGGGAGGGCTCGCAGTCAATCAGCCCCAGCATTTT	CASSQVRGWGGLAVNQPQHF
TRBV15	TRBJ2-5	-	-	TGTGCCACCAGATCAGTTGGCGGGGAGACCCAGTACTTC	CATRSVGGETQYF
TRBV7-6	TRBJ1-3	once	TRBD1	TGTGCCAGCAGCTCCACGACAGGGCTCTCTGGAAACACCATATATTTT	CASSSTTGLSGNTIYF
TRBV6-6	TRBJ1-1	once	-	TGTGCCAGCACCGTCGGAGGGGCCTCGGTAGGGACTGAAGCTTTCTTT	CASTVGGASVGTEAFF
TRBV9	TRBJ2-7	-	-	TGTGCCAGCAGCGTAGCTTCGAGGAGCTACGAGCAGTACTTC	CASSVASRSYEQYF
TRBV4-3	TRBJ1-1	-	-	TGCGCCAGCAGCCAGATCGTCACAGGTGAAGCTTTCTTT	CASSQIVTGEAFF
TRBV5-3	TRBJ2-3	-	-	TGTGCCAGAAGCTTGGCCTTTGCGGGGGCCACAGATACGCAGTATTTT	CARSLAFAGATDTQYF
TRBV2	TRBJ1-2	-	-	TGTGCCAGCAGACAGGGAGACTATGGCTACACCTTC	CASRQGDYGYTF
TRBV2	TRBJ1-1	-	-	TGTGCCAGCAGTGGACACCAGGGCGAGGGGGCTGAAGCTTTCTTT	CASSGHQGEGAEAFF
TRBV5-1	TRBJ2-5	-	TRBD2	TGCGCCAGCCTCCCCCCGACTAGCGGGGGGGCTGGGGAGACCCAGTACTTC	CASLPPTSGGAGETQYF
TRBV6-4	TRBJ2-3	-	TRBD1	TGTGCCAGCAGTGACTCGAGGGACAGGGGGTCAGATACGCAGTATTTT	CASSDSRDRGSDTQYF
TRBV15	TRBJ2-7	-	-	TGTGCCACCAGCAGAGAGGGGGCATTCGCACCCGAGCAGTACTTC	CATSREGAFAPEQYF
TRBV5-8	TRBJ2-7	-	-	TGTGCCAGCCTCTACGAGCAGTACTTC	CASLYEQYF
TRBV6-5	TRBJ2-2	-	-	TGTGCCAGCAGTTACTCGACAGCGAACACCGGGGAGCTGTTTTTT	CASSYSTANTGELFF
TRBV7-8	TRBJ1-1	-	-	TGTGCCAGCAGCTTAGCGCGGGGGCGGAACACTGAAGCTTTCTTT	CASSLARGRNTEAFF
TRBV19	TRBJ2-6	medium-sized	TRBD1	TGTGCCACAGGGACAGTCCTTAGCTCTGGGGCCAACGTCCTGACTTTC	CATGTVLSSGANVLTF
TRBV5-5	TRBJ2-6	-	TRBD1	TGTGCCAGCAGCTCTGTCCCGGGACAGGAGATCTCTGGGGCCAACGTCCTGACTTTC	CASSSVPGQEISGANVLTF
TRBV19	TRBJ1-2	once	-	TGTGCCAGTAGTATACCTACCGGCTACACCTTC	CASSIPTGYTF
TRBV6-5	TRBJ1-2	-	-	TGTGCCAGCAGTTACTCAGGGGGGGCTGGTGGCTACACCTTC	CASSYSGGAGGYTF
TRBV6-1	TRBJ1-1	-	-	TGTGCCAGCAGTTTGGGGGGGGAAGCTTTCTTT	CASSLGGEAFF
TRBV9	TRBJ2-7	once	-	TGTGCCAGCAGCGCCGCGGGGGCCAGCTCCTACGAGCAGTACTTC	CASSAAGASSYEQYF
TRBV27	TRBJ1-4	-	TRBD1	TGTGCCAGCAGTTTATACAGGGGGCATGAAAAACTGTTTTTT	CASSLYRGHEKLFF
TRBV7-2	TRBJ2-7	once	TRBD1	TGTGCCAGCAGCTTAGGTCAGGGGGCGGGCGAGCAGTACTTC	CASSLGQGAGEQYF